Shown below are 3 T cell receptor beta chains from a single sample sequenced in a study of cytomegalovirus exposure and HLA in healthy donors. Generated by immunoSEQ multiplex PCR, the TCRdb table keeps only in-frame clones and is missing some. Altogether a few hundred thousand clones are present, approximately 90% being singletons, with the ten largest covering over 0.75%. Input material: PBMCs. These receptors all come from a woman between 18 and 29 years old in good health and CMV-seronegative.

The sample holds one count of this clone. The chain is built from TRBV6-1 and TRBJ2-1; 12 bases are a match to TRBD2. The CDR3 runs 15 residues. The germline CDR1 and CDR2 sequences are MNHNS and SASEGT. The V segment lost 5 bases and the J segment 10 bases; nucleotides outside the gene matches: 9. In nucleotides, the CDR3 is TGTGCCAGCAGTCCGTCTAGCGGGGGGGCCTTAGAGCAGTTCTTC. Amino acids: CASSPSSGGALEQFF.

This chain links TRBV27 with TRBJ2-7; 10 nucleotides agree with TRBD2. In germline, CDR1 is MNHEY, CDR2 SMNVEV (reference sequence). V gave up 6 bases and J gave up 3 bases; unmatched junction bases: 8. The CDR3 totals 15 residues. CDR3 coding DNA: TGTGCCAGCAGGTGGGGACTAGCGATAATCTACGAGCAGTACTTC. It codes for CASRWGLAIIYEQYF.

This sequence joins TRBV7-9 and TRBJ2-7; D remains ambiguous. The CDR3 sequence is 15 residues long. Germline loops: CDR1 SEHNR, CDR2 FQNEAQ (reference sequence). V was trimmed by 4 bases and J by 3 bases, leaving 16 bases between them. The CDR3 DNA reads TGTGCCAGCAGCTCCCTCAGAGACACCTTCTACGAGCAGTACTTC. Protein: CASSSLRDTFYEQYF.